Each of the 12 T cell receptor beta chains below was sequenced from the same sample in a study of T cells in Graves' hyperthyroidism and ophthalmopathy (dated by TCRdb to about 2019). Libraries were constructed by multiplex PCR. TCRdb names Illumina HiSeq 2000 as the instrument used. The TCR beta CDR3 regions were amplified from the RNA transcripts. For the first round of RT-PCR on the TCR CDR3, the HTBI primer set was used together with the Qiagen OneStep RT-PCR kit. In TCRdb, the public reads were trimmed at Q25 with fastp and aligned with MiXCR, with productive beta chains retained. Under each unique CDR3 protein, matching rows form one entry showing the most common genes and DNA. For this sample the table gives 400,000 to 550,000 distinct CDR3 sequences, of which approximately 25% were detected only once. The ten most abundant clones make up about 11% of the sample. The material sequenced was blood. Receptor source: a woman between 25 and 40 years old with Graves' ophthalmopathy.

This clonotype was found many times. The chain joins TRBV18 to TRBJ2-4, with TRBD1 identical over 8 bases. With 5 bases clipped from V and 1 base from J, the junction kept 1 base outside the gene matches. Per germline, CDR1 KGHSH and CDR2 LQKENI. The CDR3 totals 14 residues. DNA of the CDR3: TGTGCCAGCTCAGACAGGGGTGCCAAAAACATTCAGTACTTC. Residues: CASSDRGAKNIQYF.

The chain couples TRBV28 to TRBJ2-5; D perhaps matches TRBD1 (5 bases). Trimming took 6 bases from V and 4 from J, leaving 12 bases between them. The CDR3 runs to 13 residues. Germline CDR1 MDHEN, CDR2 SYDVKM. The DNA of the CDR3 is TGTGCCAGCAGGCCAGGGCAGCCAGAGACCCAGTACTTC. Amino acids: CASRPGQPETQYF.

This clonotype came up a few times. V and J are TRBV20-1 and TRBJ1-2, with a tentative D call TRBD1 (6 bases). Trimming cost V 5 bases and J 8 bases, with 12 bases left between them. Germline CDR1 DFQATT, CDR2 SNEGSKA (reference sequence). The CDR3 spans 11 residues. CDR3 nucleotides: TGCAGTGCTTGGGACATCGGGGGCTACACCTTC. This translates into CSAWDIGGYTF.

The table lists this clonotype with a few counts. CDR3 nucleotides: TGTGCCAGCAGTTCTACAGTTTCAGGTGGCTACACCTTC. Translated, it gives CASSSTVSGGYTF. The chain joins TRBV6-5 to TRBJ1-2; D is undetermined. Between the trimmed V and J ends, which lost 4 bases and 7 bases, there was a span of 13 bases. Germline CDR1 and CDR2: MNHEY and SVGAGI. The CDR3 spans 13 residues.

V and J are TRBV6-2 or TRBV6-3 and TRBJ2-5; TRBD2 might be the D (6 bases). V lost 0 bases and J lost 5, with 16 bases in between. This CDR3 is 16 amino acids long. Germline CDR1 reads MNHEY; CDR2 reads SVGEGT. CDR3 bases: TGTGCCAGCAGTTACTCGAGCCCGGGGGTTTTGGAGACCCAGTACTTC. Translated, it gives CASSYSSPGVLETQYF.

This clonotype came up a few times. The V call is TRBV19, the J call TRBJ1-1, with D unresolved. Germline CDR1 LNHDA, CDR2 SQIVND (reference sequence). The CDR3 spans 12 residues. V lost 7 bases to trimming and J lost 1 base, with 7 bases between them. DNA for the CDR3: TGTGCCAGTATTTCCGGGAACACTGAAGCTTTCTTT. This translates into CASISGNTEAFF.

This clonotype has ten or more counts. The V gene is TRBV20-1, the J gene TRBJ1-2; D unresolved. Between the trimmed V and J ends, which lost 3 bases and 8 bases, there was a span of 13 bases. The CDR3 has 12 amino acids. The germline V gene encodes CDR1 DFQATT and CDR2 SNEGSKA (reference sequence). CDR3 region: CSASSGEPGYTF. DNA for the CDR3: TGCAGTGCTAGTAGTGGGGAACCCGGCTACACCTTC.

As concerns this clonotype: This may be a read error, as it is one base from a much larger clone. The chain carries TRBV12-3 or TRBV12-4 and TRBJ2-2, with D perhaps matching TRBD1 or TRBD2 (5 bases each). The CDR3 sequence is 16 residues long. The CDR3 is CASSLRQGMNTGEPFF. The DNA of the CDR3 is TGTGCCAGCAGTTTACGTCAGGGAATGAACACCGGGGAGCCGTTTTTT.

The rearrangement links TRBV9 to TRBJ2-5, with 9 bases lining up with TRBD2. V was pared by 4 bases and J by 1 base, with 8 bases of the junction left unmatched. The CDR3 extends over 16 amino acids. Germline V gene data show CDR1 as SGDLS and CDR2 as YYNGEE. The CDR3 DNA is TGTGCCAGCAGCTATCCTAAGACTAGCGGCCAAGAGACCCAGTACTTC. As protein: CASSYPKTSGQETQYF. The variable domain in full, completed from reference TRBV9 and TRBJ2-5, reads DSGVTQTPKHLITATGQRVTLRCSPRSGDLSVYWYQQSLDQGLQFLIQYYNGEERAKGNILERFSAQQFPDLHSELNLSSLELGDSALYFCASSYPKTSGQETQYFGPGTRLLVL.

This clonotype was counted ten times or more. The rearrangement links TRBV5-1 to TRBJ1-1; 7 bases match TRBD1. The CDR3 sequence is 15 residues long. The V and J ends lost 2 bases and 0 bases, in that order; junction bases with no gene match: 4. Per germline, CDR1 SGHRS and CDR2 YFSETQ. CDR3 residues: CASSLTQGMNTEAFF. The CDR3 DNA follows: TGCGCCAGCAGCTTAACACAGGGGATGAACACTGAAGCTTTCTTT. Based on the CDR3 plus reference TRBV5-1 and TRBJ1-1, the full variable domain is KAGVTQTPRYLIKTRGQQVTLSCSPISGHRSVSWYQQTPGQGLQFLFEYFSETQRNKGNFPGRFSGRQFSNSRSEMNVSTLELGDSALYLCASSLTQGMNTEAFFGQGTRLTVV.

This clonotype occurred many times. The gene calls are TRBV12-3 or TRBV12-4 and TRBJ1-1; 8 bases are shared with TRBD1. CDR3 size: 15 residues. V trimming: 4 bases; J trimming: 1 base; junction bases outside the gene matches: 5. The CDR3 spells CASSSGTGANTEAFF. As DNA, the CDR3 is TGTGCCAGCAGTTCAGGGACAGGAGCGAACACTGAAGCTTTCTTT.

This clonotype was observed at least ten times. The chain combines TRBV5-6 with TRBJ2-5, with TRBD1 matching over 11 bases. The length of the CDR3 is 17 residues. J gave up 5 bases and V 3 bases, and 12 bases lay outside the gene matches. The germline V gene encodes CDR1 SGHDT and CDR2 YYEEEE. The CDR3 nucleotides are TGTGCCAGCAGCTCAACCGACTGGACAGGGGGCATGGAGACCCAGTACTTC. It translates to CASSSTDWTGGMETQYF.